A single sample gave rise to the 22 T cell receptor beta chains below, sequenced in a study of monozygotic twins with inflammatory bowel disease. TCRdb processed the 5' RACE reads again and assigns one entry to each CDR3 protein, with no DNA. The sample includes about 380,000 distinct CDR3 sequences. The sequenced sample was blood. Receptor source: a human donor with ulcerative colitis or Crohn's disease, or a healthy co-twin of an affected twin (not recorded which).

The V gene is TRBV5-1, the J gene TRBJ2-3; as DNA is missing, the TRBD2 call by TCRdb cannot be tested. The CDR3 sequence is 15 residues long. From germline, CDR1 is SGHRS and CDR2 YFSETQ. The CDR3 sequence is CASSSGLAGSDTQYF. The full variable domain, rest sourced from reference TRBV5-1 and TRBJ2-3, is KAGVTQTPRYLIKTRGQQVTLSCSPISGHRSVSWYQQTPGQGLQFLFEYFSETQRNKGNFPGRFSGRQFSNSRSEMNVSTLELGDSALYLCASSSGLAGSDTQYFGPGTRLTVL.

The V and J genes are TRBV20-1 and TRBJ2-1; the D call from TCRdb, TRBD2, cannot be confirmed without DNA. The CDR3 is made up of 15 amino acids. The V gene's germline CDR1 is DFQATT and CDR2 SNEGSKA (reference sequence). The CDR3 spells CSARDWASARFEQFF.

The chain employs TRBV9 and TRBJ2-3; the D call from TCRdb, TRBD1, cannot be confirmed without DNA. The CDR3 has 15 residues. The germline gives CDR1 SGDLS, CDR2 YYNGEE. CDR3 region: CASSVAGGQTDTQYF.

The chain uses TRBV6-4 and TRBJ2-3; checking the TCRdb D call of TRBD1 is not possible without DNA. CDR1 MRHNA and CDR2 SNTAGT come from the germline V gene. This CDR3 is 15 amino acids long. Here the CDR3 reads CASSPQGGGTDTQYF.

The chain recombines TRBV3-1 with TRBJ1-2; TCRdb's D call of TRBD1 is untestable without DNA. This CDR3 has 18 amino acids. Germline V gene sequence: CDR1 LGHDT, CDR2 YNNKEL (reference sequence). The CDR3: CASSQDPGRPPGLYGYTF. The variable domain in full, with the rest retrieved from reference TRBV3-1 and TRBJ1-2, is DTAVSQTPKYLVTQMGNDKSIKCEQNLGHDTMYWYKQDSKKFLKIMFSYNNKELIINETVPNRFSPKSPDKAHLNLHINSLELGDSAVYFCASSQDPGRPPGLYGYTFGSGTRLTVV.

CDR3 amino acids: CASSLGTTRTF. The rearrangement uses TRBV12-3 or TRBV12-4 and TRBJ2-1. The CDR3 contains 11 residues.

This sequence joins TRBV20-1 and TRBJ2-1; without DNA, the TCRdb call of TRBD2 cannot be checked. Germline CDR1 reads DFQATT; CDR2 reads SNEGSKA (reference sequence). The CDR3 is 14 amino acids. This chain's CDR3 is CSAPGTSGVGEQFF.

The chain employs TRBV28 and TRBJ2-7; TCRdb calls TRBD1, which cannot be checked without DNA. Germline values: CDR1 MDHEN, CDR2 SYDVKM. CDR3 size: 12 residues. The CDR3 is CASSSDRHEQYF.

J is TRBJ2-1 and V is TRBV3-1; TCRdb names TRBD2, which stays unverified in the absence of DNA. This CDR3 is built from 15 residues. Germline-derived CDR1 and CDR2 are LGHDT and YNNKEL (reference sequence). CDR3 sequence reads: CASSPLAGGYNEQFF.

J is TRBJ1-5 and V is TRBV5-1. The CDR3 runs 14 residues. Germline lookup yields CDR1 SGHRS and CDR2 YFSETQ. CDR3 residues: CASSPADRNQPQHF.

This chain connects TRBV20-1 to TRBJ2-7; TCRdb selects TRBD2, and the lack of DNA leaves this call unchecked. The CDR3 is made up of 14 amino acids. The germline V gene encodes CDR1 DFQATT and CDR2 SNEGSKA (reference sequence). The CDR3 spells CSARKLAGGSEQYF.

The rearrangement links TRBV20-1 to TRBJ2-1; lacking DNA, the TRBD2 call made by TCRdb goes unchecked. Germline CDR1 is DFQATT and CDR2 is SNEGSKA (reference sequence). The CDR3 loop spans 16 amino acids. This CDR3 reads CSASSLAGANYNEQFF.

CDR3 region: CASSGGIGAGGEAFF. This chain connects TRBV5-1 to TRBJ1-1; TCRdb lists TRBD1, though no DNA is available to test this call. This CDR3 spans 15 amino acids. Germline CDR1 SGHRS, CDR2 YFSETQ.

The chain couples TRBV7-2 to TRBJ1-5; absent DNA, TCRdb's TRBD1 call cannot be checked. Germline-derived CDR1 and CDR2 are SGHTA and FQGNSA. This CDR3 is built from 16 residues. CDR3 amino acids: CASSPGGRGWDQPQHF.

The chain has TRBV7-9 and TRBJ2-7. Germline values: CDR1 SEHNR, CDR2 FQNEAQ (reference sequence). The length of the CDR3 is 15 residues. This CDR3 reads CASSLQGRLSYEQYF.

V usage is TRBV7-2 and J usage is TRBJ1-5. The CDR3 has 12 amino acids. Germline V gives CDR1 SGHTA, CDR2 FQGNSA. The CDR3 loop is CASSPFDQPQHF.

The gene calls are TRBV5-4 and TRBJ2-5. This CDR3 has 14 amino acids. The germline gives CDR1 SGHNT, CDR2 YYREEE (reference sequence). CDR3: CASSFDGHQETQYF.

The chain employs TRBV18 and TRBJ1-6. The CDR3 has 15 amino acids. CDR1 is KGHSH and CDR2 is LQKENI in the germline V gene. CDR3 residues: CASSPSGAINSPLHF.

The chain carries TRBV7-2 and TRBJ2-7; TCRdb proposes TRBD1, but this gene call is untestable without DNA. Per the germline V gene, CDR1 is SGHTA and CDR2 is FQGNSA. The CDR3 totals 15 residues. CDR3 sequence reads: CASSLHRGSVYEQYF.

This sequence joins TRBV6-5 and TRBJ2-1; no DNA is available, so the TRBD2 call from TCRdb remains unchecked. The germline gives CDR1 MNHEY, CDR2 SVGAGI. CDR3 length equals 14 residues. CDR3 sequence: CASSYSRTSGGRFF.

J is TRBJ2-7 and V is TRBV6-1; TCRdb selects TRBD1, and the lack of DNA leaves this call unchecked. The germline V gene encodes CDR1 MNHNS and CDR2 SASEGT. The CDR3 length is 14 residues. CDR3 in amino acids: CASSESRTGYEQYF.

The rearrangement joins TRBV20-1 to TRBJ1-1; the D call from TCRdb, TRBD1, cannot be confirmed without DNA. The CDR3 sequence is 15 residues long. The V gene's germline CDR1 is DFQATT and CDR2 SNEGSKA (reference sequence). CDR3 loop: CSATNHGQAYAEAFF.